The clone carrying this T cell receptor (beta chain) showed up just a few times. The target antigen is unknown. Germline CDR1 and CDR2: SGHNT and YYREEE (reference sequence). The CDR3 length is 12 residues. V lost 0 bases to trimming and J lost 7 bases, with 5 bases between them. This entry comes from a study of T cell responses to AZD1222 COVID-19 vaccine. Study-wide results and caveats: All repertoire sampling was performed exclusively after the peak T cell response. Baseline serostatus was positive in only a handful of AZD1222 recipients. Spike-specific TCR breadth and depth were elevated following two AZD1222 doses. Females made up more of the donors, who were largely white British, and clonal diversity may have come out too low.

Sequencing was performed with immunoSEQ multiplex PCR; in TCRdb, only in-frame clones are kept and a portion is missing. The profile shows roughly 130,000 clones, 80% to 90% of them singletons. The sequencing here drew on peripheral blood, taken on day 0 of AZD1222 vaccination. The chain has TRBV5-4 and TRBJ2-1, with D unclear. The receptor was derived from an adult in good health. The CDR3 region has the DNA TGTGCCAGCAGCTTGGGGGGAAATGAGCAGTTCTTC. Residues: CASSLGGNEQFF.